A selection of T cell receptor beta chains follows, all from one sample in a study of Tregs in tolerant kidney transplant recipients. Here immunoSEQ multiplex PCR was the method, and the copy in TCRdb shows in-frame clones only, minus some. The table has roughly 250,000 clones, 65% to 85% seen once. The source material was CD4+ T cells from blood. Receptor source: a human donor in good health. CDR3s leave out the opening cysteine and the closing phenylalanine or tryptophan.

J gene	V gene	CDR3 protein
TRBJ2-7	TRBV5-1	ASNSGRAYEQY
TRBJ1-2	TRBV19	ASSIKQFREINYGYT
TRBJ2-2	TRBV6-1	ASSELAGGPFTGELF
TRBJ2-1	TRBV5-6	ASSLGSLSYNEQF
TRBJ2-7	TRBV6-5	ASARGAGYEQY
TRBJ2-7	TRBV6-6	ASSNPESLGQY
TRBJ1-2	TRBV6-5	ASSYGQGIFYGYT
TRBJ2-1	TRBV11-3	ASSLLNEQF
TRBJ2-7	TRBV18	ASTTQGLSSYEQY
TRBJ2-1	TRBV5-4	ASSFQWIANEQF
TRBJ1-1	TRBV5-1	ASSFNRELNTEAF
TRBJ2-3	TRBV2	ASRSGQGPDTQY
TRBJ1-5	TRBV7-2	ASSLDSRNQPQH
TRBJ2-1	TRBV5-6	ASSPDRGYNNEQF
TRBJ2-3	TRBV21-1	ASRVLKREGHGDTQY
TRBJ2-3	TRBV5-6	ASSLNGGSTDTQY
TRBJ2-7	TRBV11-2	VSSPGPRGYEQY
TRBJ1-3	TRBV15	ATSRELSGNTIY
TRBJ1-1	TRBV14	ASSQDWGRLMNTEAF
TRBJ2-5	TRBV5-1	ASSFRGNQETQY
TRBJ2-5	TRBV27	ASSLGLGSKTQY
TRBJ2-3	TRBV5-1	ASSFSGNPDTQY
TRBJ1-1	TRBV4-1	ASSQSGAADTEAF
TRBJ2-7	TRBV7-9	ASSLRLDLRDRASYEQY
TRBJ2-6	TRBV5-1	ASTRTGANVLT
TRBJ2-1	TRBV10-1	ASSDPGYNEQF
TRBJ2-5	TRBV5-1	ASSWRLAGGRETQY
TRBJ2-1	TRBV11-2	ASSSGGAAGTYNEQF
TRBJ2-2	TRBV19	ASSMTSVGGGRTGELF